These 8 T cell receptor beta chains originate from one sample sequenced in a study of T cells in tumors after PD-1 blockade. The repertoire was sequenced with immunoSEQ multiplex PCR; TCRdb's copy has only in-frame clones and lacks some. The data contain 13,000 to 15,000 clones, around 80% of them singletons. This sample comprised PBMCs, obtained after anti-PD-1 treatment. These receptors came from a human donor with basal cell carcinoma.

The chain recombines TRBV3-1 (or the pseudogene TRBV3-2) with TRBJ1-5; possible D gene TRBD1, 5 bases. Trimming took 1 base from V and 1 from J, leaving 5 bases between them. This CDR3 has 14 residues. Looked up from germline, CDR1 is LGHDT and CDR2 is YNNKEL (reference sequence). CDR3 nucleotides: TGTGCCAGCAGCCAAGGGGACAGCAATCAGCCCCAGCATTTT. Protein sequence: CASSQGDSNQPQHF.

V and J are TRBV30 and TRBJ2-3; 10 bases are shared with TRBD1. This CDR3 spans 15 amino acids. J was trimmed by 3 bases and V by 4 bases; bases with no gene match: 7. The germline V gene has CDR1 GTSNPN and CDR2 SVGIG (reference sequence). In nucleotides, the CDR3 is TGTGCCTGGATACGGGACAGGGGTTGGACAGATACGCAGTATTTT. Amino acids: CAWIRDRGWTDTQYF.

The CDR3 reads CASCYGGGRVGSSYNEQFF. DNA for the CDR3: TGTGCCAGCTGTTACGGGGGGGGGCGGGTGGGGAGCTCCTACAATGAGCAGTTCTTC. The rearrangement joins TRBV2 to TRBJ2-1; 8 bases are shared with TRBD2. The J segment lost 0 bases and the V segment lost 8 bases, leaving 18 bases of the junction unmatched. Germline CDR1 and CDR2: SNHLY and FYNNEI. The CDR3 is 19 amino acids.

The gene calls are TRBV7-2 and TRBJ2-3; D unclear. CDR1 and CDR2 from the germline V gene are SGHTA and FQGNSA. Trimming removed 4 bases at V and 2 bases at J, with 7 bases between. The CDR3 is 13 amino acids. The CDR3 nucleotides are TGTGCCAGCAGCTCTGGCCACACAGATACGCAGTATTTT. Residues: CASSSGHTDTQYF.

The CDR3 DNA sequence: TGTGCCTGGAGTGTCCTAGGGGGGTGGGAGTTCAATGAGCAGTTCTTC. Translation: CAWSVLGGWEFNEQFF. This sequence joins TRBV30 and TRBJ2-1; either TRBD1 or TRBD2 may supply D (6 bases each). Trimming shortened V by 0 bases and J by 6 bases, and 18 bases separated the two germline ends. Germline CDR1 reads GTSNPN; CDR2 reads SVGIG (reference sequence). This CDR3 region has 16 residues.

The chain carries TRBV28 and TRBJ2-2, with D maybe TRBD2 (5 bases). Germline V gene data show CDR1 as MDHEN and CDR2 as SYDVKM. Trimming stripped 6 bases from V and 1 base from J, with 9 bases between. The CDR3 length is 14 residues. The CDR3 spells CASRLGGNTGELFF. The CDR3 DNA follows: TGTGCCAGCAGGCTTGGAGGGAACACCGGGGAGCTGTTTTTT.

The DNA of the CDR3 is TGTGCCAGCAGCTCAGGGGCTGCCTACTATGGCTACACCTTC. Its translation is CASSSGAAYYGYTF. V usage is TRBV5-4 and J usage is TRBJ1-2, with D tentatively TRBD1 (6 bases). The CDR3 spans 14 residues. The germline V gene has CDR1 SGHNT and CDR2 YYREEE (reference sequence). V lost 3 bases, J lost 3 bases, and 12 bases lay in between.

The chain employs TRBV4-1 and TRBJ1-5; no definite D call. V lost 2 bases and J lost 1, with 15 bases in between. CDR1 and CDR2 (germline): MGHRA, YSYEKL. The CDR3 runs 17 residues. DNA for the CDR3: TGCGCCAGCAGCCAATTACCCCAGAGGGAGAGCAATCAGCCCCAGCATTTT. As protein: CASSQLPQRESNQPQHF.